This TCR beta chain was observed in a study of cytomegalovirus exposure and HLA in healthy donors (dated by TCRdb to 2015 to 2018). Notes on the research overall: According to an earlier analysis of around 600 of the donors, roughly 180 million T cells yielded roughly 110 million unique TCR beta sequences and approximately 300 Gb of sequence data. An early release covering about 600 HLA-typed donors comprised approximately 290 gigabases of sequencing data and approximately 85 million unique TCR sequences. Among the roughly 380 genotyped donors, around 81% belonged to the genetic ancestry cluster associated with self-reported Caucasian donors. The study aimed to test whether signatures of past pathogen exposure could be identified by cataloging public T cell receptors. The study used immunosequencing to profile the T cell repertoires of around 600 subjects and linked those repertoires to cytomegalovirus serostatus. A separate validation cohort of 100 to 150 different subjects was used in addition to the 666-subject first cohort. To predict cytomegalovirus infection status, the study brought together high-throughput TCR immunosequencing, statistical association of individual TCRs with disease status, and machine learning. A later analysis re-examined previously published TCR beta repertoires from just over 650 donors and added high-resolution HLA genotyping to investigate patterns of TCR occurrence. The later analysis used no new phenotypic data to find candidate immune exposures, relying instead on TCR beta sequences and their occurrence across donors. An earlier analysis of 587 of the donors applied high-throughput TCR beta sequencing to assess whether each TCR beta V gene segment acted as functional or pseudogenic. Donor age, sex, ethnicity and CMV serostatus were collected together with the repertoire data. A later genetic analysis used genome-wide SNP genotypes for about three fifths of the roughly 700 donors, treating that subset as a discovery cohort. All discovery cohort repertoires had been generated using a single sequencing platform. Class I and class II HLA loci were covered by the typing at four-digit resolution. The number of typed donors differed by locus: about 629-640 for A, B, C, DRB1 and DQB1; 522 for DQA1; 606 for DPA1; and about 450 for DPB1. Four to six DR-DQ haplotypes were handled as single units for association and clustering, since linkage in the cohort was strong. On average, around 230,000 unique TCR beta nucleotide sequences were sequenced per donor among more than 350 genotyped donors of the cohort, with 15% to 20% of those sequences being non-productive.

Notes on this clone: Its recognized antigen is unknown. Nothing much larger sits one base from this clone, and base qualities are not available.

Receptor libraries were prepared by the immunoSEQ multiplex PCR assay. For the multiplex PCR, a mixture combining 60 forward primers for TCR Vbeta segments and 13 reverse primers for TCR Jbeta segments was used. The CDR3 region of rearranged TCR beta genes was amplified from genomic DNA with a multiplex PCR assay. On the Illumina HiSeq System, the amplified TCR beta libraries were sequenced as 87-base-pair reads. On the authors' methods: A later analysis counted about 76 million unique TCR beta chains across the 666 repertoires, and 10 million to 11 million of these chains were shared by at least two donors. Raw reads were error-corrected and collapsed into unique sequences with a nearest-neighbor algorithm that merged closely related sequences to remove PCR and sequencing errors. To assign V, D and J gene segments, CDR3 sequences were aligned to IMGT reference sequences. For a sequence to be retained, at least a six-nucleotide match to both a V gene segment and a J gene segment was required. Rearrangements were classified as productive when the CDR3 lacked stop codons and remained in frame with V and J, and all other rearrangements were classified as non-productive. Following IMGT convention, CDR3 was defined as the stretch from the second conserved V-encoded cysteine up to the conserved J-encoded phenylalanine. The earlier analysis of about 590 of the donors excluded sequences that lacked an unambiguous match to a single V gene segment. In an earlier analysis of several hundred of the donors, a V segment was called functional when productive rearrangements were above 56.7%, and segregating when the standard deviation between donors exceeded 5%. A statistical classification framework was built to diagnose cytomegalovirus status from the catalog of TCR beta chain sequences. V and J gene assignment, in a later analysis, came from comparing TCR nucleotide sequences with IMGT/GENE-DB human TR gene sequences. Using the TCRdist pipeline, a later analysis assigned CDR3 sequences along with most-parsimonious VDJ recombination scenarios. In a later analysis, each TCR beta chain was defined by its CDR3 amino acid sequence together with its V-gene family, and reads without a unique V-gene family were excluded. In a later analysis, nearly 600 highly shared, low-generation-probability nucleotide sequences were removed to address suspected cross-contamination and a sequencing artifact. A later analysis calculated a clonal expansion index for each public chain from normalized within-repertoire ranks of inferred template counts. In a later analysis, generation probabilities were computed using a VDJ recombination model fitted to out-of-frame rearrangements, and the results were checked against IGoR. In a later analysis, hypergeometric tests were used to score TCR-TCR, TCR-HLA and TCR-CMV co-occurrence, with a repertoire-size bias correction applied to TCR pairs. In a later analysis, false discovery rates were estimated by permuting HLA or CMV assignments 20 times. In a later analysis, co-occurring TCRs were grouped using DBSCAN, with TCRdist sequence similarity added in when clustering inside HLA-allele-positive subsets. Repertoires with fewer than 30,000 or more than 120,000 public chains were left out of co-occurrence clustering, as were a handful of repertoires with anomalous nucleotide sharing. The table comes from immuneACCESS by way of TCRdb, which keeps in-frame sequences with V and J called. Part of the clones is missing from these tables; in studies checked, under half for an unresolved V gene and the rest for unknown reasons. The V and J calls and clone size were taken over from that table, and D and trimming were inferred from the DNA. The table for this sample lists under 150,000 clones; roughly 74% of them were counted only once. The ten largest clones take up approximately 5.6% of the sample.

Broader findings and caveats from the paper: The study listed 150 to 200 TCR beta chains as associated with cytomegalovirus. A few of the identified cytomegalovirus-associated TCR beta chains were confirmed in vitro to be specific for cytomegalovirus antigens. The only immune exposure information available for the cohort was CMV serostatus. In an earlier analysis of under 600 of the donors, most TCR beta V segments were observed in productive rearrangements about 90% or about 30% of the time, broadly matching IMGT annotations. According to the authors, the approach could potentially be generalized to other disease states and immunological phenotypes. Most TCR sequences were seen in very few donors, while some public TCRs were found in many individuals. In a later analysis, TCR association rates were found to vary across HLA loci, with the most associated TCRs seen for DRB1 alleles and the fewest for HLA-C alleles. In this cohort, only TCR beta chains were sequenced, and detectable features were limited by the absence of alpha or paired-chain data. Cytomegalovirus status was reported to be diagnosed by the classifier with high specificity and sensitivity in both the original and validation cohorts. Because some donors lacked HLA typing at each locus, the association tests relied only on the typed subset. Compared with the 666-donor mean, donors in an Asian-associated ancestry cluster had fewer N-insertions in productive TCRs, according to a later genetic analysis. An association between a missense DCLRE1C variant and V-gene and J-gene trimming of TCR beta chains was found in a later genetic analysis and replicated in an independent cohort. Some IMGT-functional V segments, including TRBV6-2 and TRBV6-3, could not be distinguished by the 87-base-pair reads and were therefore excluded. Because counts were too low, 15 to 20 rarely observed V segments, including chromosome 9 orphons, were excluded from the earlier analysis of fewer than 650 of the donors. In a later analysis, several top co-occurrence clusters were reported to appear linked to parvovirus B19, influenza, CMV and Epstein-Barr virus. A later analysis found that most CMV-associated TCR beta chains appeared HLA-restricted, with HLA associations seemingly driven largely by CMV exposure. In a later analysis, 15,000 to 20,000 TCR beta sequences were associated with specific HLA alleles at a false discovery rate of 0.05. Correlated functional status among segregating V segments might be attributable to linkage disequilibrium, but an unknown experimental factor could not be ruled out. Roughly uniform sequencing depth across donors was assumed in presence/absence analyses, although this assumption may not hold. When HLA alleles, especially DR and DQ, strongly co-occurred, attributing TCR associations to individual alleles was difficult. A further reported finding was that TCR beta sequences accurately predicted the HLA-A and HLA-B alleles for most subjects in the first cohort. The sequencing pipeline was judged likely to have produced a cluster of highly shared sequence variants as a technical artifact. In a later analysis, HLA-associated TCR beta chains showed more clonal expansion and lower generation probabilities than non-associated chains that were equally common.

The cohort was made up of 650 to 700 healthy bone marrow donors. Cohort members were all nominally healthy when sampled, although unrecorded immune exposures were likely present. The donor tested CMV seropositive, placing the donor among the 289 seropositive members of the cohort. A peripheral blood sample was collected from each donor, and TCR beta sequencing was performed on peripheral blood mononuclear cells. The Qiagen DNeasy Blood Extraction Kit was used to extract genomic DNA from the blood cell samples. CDR1 SGHNT and CDR2 YENEEA are derived from the germline V gene. The CDR3 holds 12 amino acids from the cysteine to the phenylalanine. This entry keeps only the CDR3 DNA: 36 bases, framed from base 1. The V and J ends are trimmed by 5 bases and 4 bases, leaving 7 bases between them.

The chain uses TRBV11-3 and TRBJ2-3; the D gene is unclear. This receptor was obtained from a woman aged 40 to 49 in good health and CMV-seropositive. Sequencing was carried out using PBMCs. The CDR3 sequence is CASSLRPDTQYF. Here is the DNA: TGTGCCAGCAGCCTCAGGCCAGATACGCAGTATTTT.